This TCR beta chain stems from a study of radiotherapy plus CTLA-4 blockade in lung cancer. Study summary: Among enrolled patients, 15% to 20% responded and less than 40% achieved disease control. Study-level results: Peripheral blood showed expansion of tumor-derived TCR clones after radiotherapy and ipilimumab.

Germline CDR1 is ENHRY and CDR2 is SYGVKD. After removal of 4 bases from V and 2 bases from J, the junction contained 3 bases not matched to a gene. The CDR3 is made up of 14 amino acids. Ipilimumab CTLA-4 blockade and focal radiation were given to patients with chemo-refractory metastatic non-small-cell lung cancer. Generated by immunoSEQ multiplex PCR, the TCRdb table keeps only in-frame clones and is missing some. The sample consists of 90,000 or so clones, around 83% of them appearing once. Worth noting for this clone: Antigen unknown.

This sequence joins TRBV10-3 and TRBJ2-7; TRBD1 matches 9 bases. The clonotype was recovered from a human donor with non-small cell lung cancer who had stable disease on radiotherapy plus ipilimumab. This specimen consisted of peripheral blood, obtained from a patient treated with radiotherapy plus ipilimumab. DNA for the CDR3: TGTGCCATCAGTGGGGACAGGGCAACCTACGAGCAGTACTTC. Residues: CAISGDRATYEQYF.